This T cell receptor (beta chain) originates from a study of blood T cell repertoires in COVID-19. About the study: PBMCs, B-cell-depleted T cells, or T cells provided the cDNA or gDNA that made up the material.

In the source study's methods: Reference gene primer amplification gave estimated nucleated cell counts. The protocol was immunoSEQ multiplex PCR, while the TCRdb copy is restricted to in-frame clones and leaves out a portion. Clone size and V and J calls were adopted from that table, with D and trimming inferred from the DNA. Found here are approximately 110,000 clones, roughly 80% of them singletons; the top ten hold 15%. The sequence was collected from a woman aged 80 or over with acute or convalescent COVID-19. Material for sequencing was peripheral blood.

The CDR3 here is CASSPGRQEKLFF. CDR3 DNA sequence: TGTGCCAGCTCACCAGGGAGACAAGAAAAACTGTTTTTT. This rearrangement joins TRBV18 to TRBJ1-4; no clear D. V was trimmed by 2 bases and J by 8 bases, leaving 9 bases between them. The CDR3 loop spans 13 amino acids. Per germline, CDR1 KGHSH and CDR2 LQKENI.